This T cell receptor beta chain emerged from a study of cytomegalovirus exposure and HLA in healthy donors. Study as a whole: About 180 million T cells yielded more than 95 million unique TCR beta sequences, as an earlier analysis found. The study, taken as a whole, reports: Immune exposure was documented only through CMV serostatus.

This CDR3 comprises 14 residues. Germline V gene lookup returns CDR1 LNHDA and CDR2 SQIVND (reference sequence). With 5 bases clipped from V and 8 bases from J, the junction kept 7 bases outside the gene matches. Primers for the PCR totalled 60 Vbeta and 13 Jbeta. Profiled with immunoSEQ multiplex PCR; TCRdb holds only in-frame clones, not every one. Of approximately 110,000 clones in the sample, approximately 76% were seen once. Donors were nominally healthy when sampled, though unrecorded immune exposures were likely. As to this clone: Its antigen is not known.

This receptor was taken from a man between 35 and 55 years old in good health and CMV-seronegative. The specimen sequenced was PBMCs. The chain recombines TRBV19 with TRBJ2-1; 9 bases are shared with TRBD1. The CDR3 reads CASSSGTGYYEQFF. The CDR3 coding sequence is TGTGCCAGTAGTTCCGGGACAGGGTACTATGAGCAGTTCTTC.